What follows describes a single TCR beta chain. Germline V gene lookup returns CDR1 SGHTA and CDR2 FQGNSA. The CDR3 is 13 amino acids. The V and J ends lost 1 base and 6 bases respectively, with 7 bases between them. This record comes from a study of blood T cell repertoires in COVID-19. Study context: In each case, the material was cDNA or gDNA derived from T cells, B-cell-depleted T cells, or PBMCs.

As originally analysed: From reference gene primer amplification, estimates of nucleated cell counts were derived. Profiling relied on immunoSEQ multiplex PCR, and the TCRdb table lists in-frame clones only, not all of them. The D gene and trimming were derived from the DNA, and the V and J assignments and clone size from that table. This table holds 150,000 to 200,000 clones, approximately 86% found once. This TCR was recovered from an older man with active or convalescent COVID-19. Specimen: peripheral blood. V is TRBV7-2 and J is TRBJ2-1; possibly TRBD1 for D (5 bases). CDR3 DNA: TGTGCCAGCAGCTTAGGGACAACCAATGAGCAGTTCTTC. Protein product: CASSLGTTNEQFF.